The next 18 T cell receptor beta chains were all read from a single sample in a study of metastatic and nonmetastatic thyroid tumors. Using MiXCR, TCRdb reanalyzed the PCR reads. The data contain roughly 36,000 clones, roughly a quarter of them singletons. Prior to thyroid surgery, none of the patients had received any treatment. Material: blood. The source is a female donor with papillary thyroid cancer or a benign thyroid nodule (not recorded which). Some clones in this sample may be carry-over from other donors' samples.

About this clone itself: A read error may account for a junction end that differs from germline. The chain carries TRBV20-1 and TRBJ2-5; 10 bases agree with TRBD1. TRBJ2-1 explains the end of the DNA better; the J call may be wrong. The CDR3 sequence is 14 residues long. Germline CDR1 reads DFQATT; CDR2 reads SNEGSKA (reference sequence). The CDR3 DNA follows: TGCAGTGTAACGGGACAGGGGTCATACAATGAACAGTTCTTC. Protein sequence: CSVTGQGSYNEQFF.

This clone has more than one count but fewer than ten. The CDR3 loop reads CSSRGPNTEAFF. CDR3 bases: TGCAGTTCGAGAGGACCGAACACTGAAGCTTTCTTT. The chain recombines TRBV20-1 with TRBJ1-1; D call uncertain. V lost 8 bases and J 1 base, leaving 11 bases between the germline ends. CDR1 is DFQATT, CDR2 SNEGSKA, per germline (reference sequence). The CDR3 length is 12 residues.

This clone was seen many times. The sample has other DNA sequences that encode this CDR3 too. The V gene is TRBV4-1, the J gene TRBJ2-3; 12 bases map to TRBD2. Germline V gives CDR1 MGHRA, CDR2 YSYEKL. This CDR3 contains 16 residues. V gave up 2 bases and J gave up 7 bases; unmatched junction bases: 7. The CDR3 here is CASSQTTSGSVNTQYF. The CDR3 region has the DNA TGCGCCAGCAGCCAAACGACTAGCGGGAGCGTGAATACGCAGTATTTT.

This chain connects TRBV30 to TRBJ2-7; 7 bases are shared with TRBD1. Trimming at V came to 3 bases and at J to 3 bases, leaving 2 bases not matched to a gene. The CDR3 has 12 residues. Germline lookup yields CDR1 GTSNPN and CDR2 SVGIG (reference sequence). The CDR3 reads CAWRTGSYEQYF. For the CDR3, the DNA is TGTGCCTGGAGGACAGGGAGCTACGAGCAGTACTTC.

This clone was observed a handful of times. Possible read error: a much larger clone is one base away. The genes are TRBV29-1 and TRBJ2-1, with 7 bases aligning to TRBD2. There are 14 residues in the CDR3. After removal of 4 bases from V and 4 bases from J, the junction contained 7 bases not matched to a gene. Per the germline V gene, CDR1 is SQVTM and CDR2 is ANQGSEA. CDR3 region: CSVVSSGRYNEQFF. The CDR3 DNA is TGCAGCGTTGTATCTAGCGGACGATACAATGAGCAGTTCTTC.

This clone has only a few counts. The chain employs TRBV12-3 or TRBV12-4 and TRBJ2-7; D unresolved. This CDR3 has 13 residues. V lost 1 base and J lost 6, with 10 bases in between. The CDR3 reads CASSLGRFGEQYF. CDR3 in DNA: TGTGCCAGCAGTTTAGGACGGTTCGGCGAGCAGTACTTC.

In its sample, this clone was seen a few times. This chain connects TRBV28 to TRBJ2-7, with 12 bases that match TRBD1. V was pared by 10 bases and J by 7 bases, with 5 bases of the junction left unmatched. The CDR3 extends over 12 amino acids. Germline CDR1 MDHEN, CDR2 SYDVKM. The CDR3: CAKGQGAWEQYF. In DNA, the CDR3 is TGTGCCAAGGGACAGGGGGCATGGGAGCAGTACTTC.

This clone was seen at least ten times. The CDR3 is CASSLVSGTSPTGGELFF. The CDR3 DNA reads TGCGCCAGCAGCTTGGTCTCCGGGACTAGCCCGACGGGCGGGGAGCTGTTTTTT. The chain couples TRBV5-1 to TRBJ2-2; 9 bases are shared with TRBD2. Germline CDR1 is SGHRS and CDR2 is YFSETQ. V lost 0 bases, J lost 7 bases, and 13 bases stayed unmatched. The CDR3 runs 18 residues.

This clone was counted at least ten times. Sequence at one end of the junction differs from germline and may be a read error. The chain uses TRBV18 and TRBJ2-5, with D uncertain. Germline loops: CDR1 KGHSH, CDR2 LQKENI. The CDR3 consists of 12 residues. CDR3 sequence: CASPPDQETQYF. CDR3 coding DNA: TGTGCCAGCCCACCCGATCAAGAGACCCAGTACTTC.

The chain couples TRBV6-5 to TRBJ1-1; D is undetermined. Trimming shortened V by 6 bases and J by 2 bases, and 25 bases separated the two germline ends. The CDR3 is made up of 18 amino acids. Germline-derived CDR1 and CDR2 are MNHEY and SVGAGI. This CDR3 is CASSKHPWQLKSNTEAFF. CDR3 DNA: TGTGCCAGCAGCAAACACCCATGGCAGTTAAAGAGCAACACTGAAGCTTTCTTT.

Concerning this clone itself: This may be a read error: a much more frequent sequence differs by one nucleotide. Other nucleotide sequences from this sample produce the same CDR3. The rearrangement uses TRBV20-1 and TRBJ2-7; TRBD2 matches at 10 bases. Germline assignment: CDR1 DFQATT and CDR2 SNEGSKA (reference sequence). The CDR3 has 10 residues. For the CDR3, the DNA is TGCAGTGCTAGTCCTCTAGCGGGGGTCTTC. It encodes CSASPLAGVF.

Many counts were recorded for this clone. For the CDR3, the DNA is TGTGCCTGGAGTCCCGGGGGGCTCAATCAGCCCCAGCATTTT. Amino acids: CAWSPGGLNQPQHF. This sequence joins TRBV30 and TRBJ1-5, with D perhaps TRBD1 (6 bases). CDR3 size: 14 residues. The V gene's germline CDR1 is GTSNPN and CDR2 SVGIG (reference sequence). The V gene lost 2 bases and the J gene lost 3 bases, with 11 bases spanning the gap.

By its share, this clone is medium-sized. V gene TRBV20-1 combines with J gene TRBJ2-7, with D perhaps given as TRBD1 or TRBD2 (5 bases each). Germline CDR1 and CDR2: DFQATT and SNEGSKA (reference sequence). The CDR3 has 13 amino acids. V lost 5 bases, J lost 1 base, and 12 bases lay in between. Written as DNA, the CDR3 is TGCAGTGCTTACTCGGGGCTTTCCTACGAGCAGTACTTC. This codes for CSAYSGLSYEQYF.

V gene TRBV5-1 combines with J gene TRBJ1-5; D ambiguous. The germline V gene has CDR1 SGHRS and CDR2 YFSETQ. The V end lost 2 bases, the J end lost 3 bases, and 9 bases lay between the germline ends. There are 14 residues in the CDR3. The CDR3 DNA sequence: TGCGCCAGCAGCTTTGTGGGAACCAATCAGCCCCAGCATTTT. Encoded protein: CASSFVGTNQPQHF.

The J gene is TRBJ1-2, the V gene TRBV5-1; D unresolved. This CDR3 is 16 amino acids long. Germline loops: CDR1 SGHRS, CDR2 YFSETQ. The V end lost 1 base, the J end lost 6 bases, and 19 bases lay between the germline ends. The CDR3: CASSLYSYVGLNGYTF. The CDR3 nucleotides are TGCGCCAGCAGCTTGTACTCCTACGTGGGTTTGAATGGCTACACCTTC. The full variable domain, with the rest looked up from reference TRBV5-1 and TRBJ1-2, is KAGVTQTPRYLIKTRGQQVTLSCSPISGHRSVSWYQQTPGQGLQFLFEYFSETQRNKGNFPGRFSGRQFSNSRSEMNVSTLELGDSALYLCASSLYSYVGLNGYTFGSGTRLTVV.

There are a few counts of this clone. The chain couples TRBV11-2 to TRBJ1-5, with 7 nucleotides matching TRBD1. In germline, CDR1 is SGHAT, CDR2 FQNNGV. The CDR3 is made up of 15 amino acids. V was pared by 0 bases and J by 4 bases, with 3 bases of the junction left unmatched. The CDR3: CASSLEAGGNQPQHF. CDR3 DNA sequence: TGTGCCAGCAGCTTAGAGGCAGGGGGAAATCAGCCCCAGCATTTT.

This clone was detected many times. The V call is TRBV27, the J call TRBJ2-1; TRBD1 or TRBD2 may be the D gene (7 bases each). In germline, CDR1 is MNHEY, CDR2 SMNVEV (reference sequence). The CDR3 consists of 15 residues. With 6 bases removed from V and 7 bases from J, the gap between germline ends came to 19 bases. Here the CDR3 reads CASSTSGTASNEQFF. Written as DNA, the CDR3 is TGTGCCAGCAGCACAAGCGGGACAGCGAGTAATGAGCAGTTCTTC.

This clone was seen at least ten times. CDR3 bases: TGTGCCAGCACCTCGGGTACTGGCCCTGGAAACACCATATATTTT. This translates into CASTSGTGPGNTIYF. V usage is TRBV12-3 or TRBV12-4 and J usage is TRBJ1-3, with D unresolved. The CDR3 consists of 15 residues. Trimming stripped 7 bases from V and 2 bases from J, with 15 bases between.